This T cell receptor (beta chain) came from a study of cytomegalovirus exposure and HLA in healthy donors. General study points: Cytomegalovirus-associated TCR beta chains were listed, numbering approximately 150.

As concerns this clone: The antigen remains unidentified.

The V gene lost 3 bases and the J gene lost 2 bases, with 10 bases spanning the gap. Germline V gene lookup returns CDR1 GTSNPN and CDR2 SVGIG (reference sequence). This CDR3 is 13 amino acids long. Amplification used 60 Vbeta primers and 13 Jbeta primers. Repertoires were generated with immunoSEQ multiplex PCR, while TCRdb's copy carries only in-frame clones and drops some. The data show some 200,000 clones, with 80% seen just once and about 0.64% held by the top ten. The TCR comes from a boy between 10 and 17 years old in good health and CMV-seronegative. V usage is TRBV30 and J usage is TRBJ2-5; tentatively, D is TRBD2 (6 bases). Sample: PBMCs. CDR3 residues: CAWSPGTQETQYF. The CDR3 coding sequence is TGTGCCTGGAGCCCCGGGACTCAAGAGACCCAGTACTTC.